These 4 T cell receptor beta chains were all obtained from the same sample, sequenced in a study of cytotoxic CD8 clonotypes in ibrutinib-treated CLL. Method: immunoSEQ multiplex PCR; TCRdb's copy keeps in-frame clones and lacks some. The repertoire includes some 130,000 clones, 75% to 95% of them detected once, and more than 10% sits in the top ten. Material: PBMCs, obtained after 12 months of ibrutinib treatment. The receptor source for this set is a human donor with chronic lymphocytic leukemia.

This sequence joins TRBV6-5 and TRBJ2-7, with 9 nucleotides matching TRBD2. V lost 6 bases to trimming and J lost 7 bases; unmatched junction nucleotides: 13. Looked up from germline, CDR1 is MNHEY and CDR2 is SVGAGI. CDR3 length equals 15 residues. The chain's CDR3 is CASSLFSGRSLEQYF. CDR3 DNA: TGTGCCAGCAGCCTCTTTAGCGGGAGAAGTCTGGAGCAGTACTTC.

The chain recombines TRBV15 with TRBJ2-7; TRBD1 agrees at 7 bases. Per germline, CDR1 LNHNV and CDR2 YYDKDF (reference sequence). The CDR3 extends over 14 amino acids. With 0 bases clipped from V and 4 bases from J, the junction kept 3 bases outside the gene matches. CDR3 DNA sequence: TGTGCCACCAGCAGAGATTCACAGGGGTACGAGCAGTACTTC. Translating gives CATSRDSQGYEQYF.

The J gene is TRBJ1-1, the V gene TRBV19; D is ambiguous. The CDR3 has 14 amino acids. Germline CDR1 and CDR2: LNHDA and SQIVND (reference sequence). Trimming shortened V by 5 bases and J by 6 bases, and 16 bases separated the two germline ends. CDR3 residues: CASSGTPRGAEAFF. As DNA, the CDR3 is TGTGCCAGTAGTGGCACCCCTCGTGGGGCTGAAGCTTTCTTT.

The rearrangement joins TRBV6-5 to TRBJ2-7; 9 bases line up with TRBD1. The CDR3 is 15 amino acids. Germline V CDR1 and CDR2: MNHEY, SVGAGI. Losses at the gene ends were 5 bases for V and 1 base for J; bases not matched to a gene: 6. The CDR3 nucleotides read TGTGCCAGCAGTAATCTGGGACAGGGTTCCTACGAGCAGTACTTC. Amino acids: CASSNLGQGSYEQYF.